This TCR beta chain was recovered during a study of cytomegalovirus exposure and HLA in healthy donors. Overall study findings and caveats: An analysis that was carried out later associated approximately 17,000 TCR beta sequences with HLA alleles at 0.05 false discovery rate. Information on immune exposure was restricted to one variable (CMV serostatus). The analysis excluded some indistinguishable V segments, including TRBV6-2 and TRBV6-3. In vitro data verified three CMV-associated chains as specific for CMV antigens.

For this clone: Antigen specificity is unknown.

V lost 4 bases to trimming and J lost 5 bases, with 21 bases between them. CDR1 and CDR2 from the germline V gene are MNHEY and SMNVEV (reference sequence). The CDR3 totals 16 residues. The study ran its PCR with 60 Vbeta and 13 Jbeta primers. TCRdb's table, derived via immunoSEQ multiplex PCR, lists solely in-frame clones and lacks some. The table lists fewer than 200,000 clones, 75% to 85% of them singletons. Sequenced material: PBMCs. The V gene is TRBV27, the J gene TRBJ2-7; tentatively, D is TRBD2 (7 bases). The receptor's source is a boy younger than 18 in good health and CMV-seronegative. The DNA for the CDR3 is TGTGCCAGCAGTTCCCTGATTCACAGGGAGGGTAACGAGCAGTACTTC. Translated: CASSSLIHREGNEQYF.